This T cell receptor beta chain stems from a study of blood T cell repertoires in COVID-19. Trimming took 5 bases from V and 6 from J, leaving 11 bases between them. The germline V gene has CDR1 SGHTA and CDR2 FQGTGA. The CDR3 is made up of 13 amino acids. The assay was immunoSEQ multiplex PCR, and TCRdb's table has in-frame clones only and misses some. This table has about 220,000 clones, 82% appearing once. Ages ranged from about 18 to 89 years, with residence in around 24 US areas. The source is a woman aged 55-70 years who had recovered from COVID-19. Material: PBMCs or T cells enriched from blood (not recorded which). This chain links TRBV7-3 with TRBJ1-5; D gene unclear. CDR3 loop: CASSPHGGQPQHF. CDR3 DNA: TGTGCCAGCAGCCCCCACGGCGGTCAGCCCCAGCATTTT.